A selection of T cell receptor beta chains follows, all from one sample in a study of breast tumors, draining lymph nodes, adjacent tissues. TCRdb re-analysed the multiplex PCR reads in MiXCR, keeping a single row per CDR3 protein. The data contain roughly 14,000 distinct CDR3 sequences, around 50% of them singletons. The sample consisted of tumor-adjacent breast tissue. These receptors originate from a female donor with breast cancer. Some clones in this sample may be carry-over from other donors' samples. The CDR3 runs from the conserved cysteine through the conserved F or W. Fields, in order: D gene, V gene, clone size, J gene, CDR3 protein, CDR3 DNA. The D gene is left open where the match is weak. Clone size, where shown, is once, few, many, or a class for clones that have expanded.

>.|TRBV11-2|.|TRBJ2-3
CASSQVSPNTQYF
TGTGCCAGCAGCCAGGTTTCTCCAAATACGCAGTATTTT
>TRBD2|TRBV7-8|.|TRBJ2-1
CASSYEPGTSANNEQFF
TGTGCCAGCAGCTACGAACCCGGGACTAGCGCTAACAATGAGCAGTTCTTC
>.|TRBV2|many|TRBJ2-2
CASYRDTHTGELFF
TGTGCCAGCTACCGGGACACCCACACCGGGGAGCTGTTTTTT
>TRBD1|TRBV4-3|many|TRBJ1-1
CASSQGSYRGLVSEAFF
TGCGCCAGCAGCCAAGGAAGTTACAGGGGGCTTGTCTCTGAAGCTTTCTTT
>.|TRBV27|medium-sized|TRBJ1-2
CASSSLEHGALGYTF
TGTGCCAGCAGTTCTCTTGAGCATGGGGCATTAGGCTACACCTTC
>TRBD2|TRBV25-1|.|TRBJ2-2
CASSDSSGGAYGELFF
TGTGCCAGCAGTGATTCCAGCGGGGGGGCCTACGGGGAGCTGTTTTTT
>TRBD2|TRBV4-3|.|TRBJ2-1
CASSQGTSGAGYNEQFF
TGCGCCAGCAGCCAAGGGACTAGCGGGGCGGGCTACAATGAGCAGTTCTTC
>TRBD1|TRBV3-1|many|TRBJ2-2
CASSQVPRGRRNTGELFF
TGTGCCAGCAGCCAAGTTCCGAGGGGGCGCCGGAACACCGGGGAGCTGTTTTTT
>.|TRBV25-1|.|TRBJ2-7
CASSASSPPGQYEQYF
TGTGCCAGCAGTGCGTCCTCCCCGCCCGGCCAATACGAGCAGTACTTC
>.|TRBV9|many|TRBJ2-1
CASSVELGDEQFF
TGTGCCAGCAGCGTAGAGCTGGGAGATGAGCAGTTCTTC
>TRBD2|TRBV7-9|.|TRBJ2-3
CASSQPEGGTSTDPRYF
TGTGCCAGCAGCCAACCTGAGGGGGGGACTAGCACGGATCCGCGGTATTTT
>TRBD1|TRBV12-3/TRBV12-4|.|TRBJ2-7
CASSPDRVEQYF
TGTGCCAGCAGCCCTGACAGGGTCGAGCAGTACTTC
>.|TRBV14|.|TRBJ1-5
CASSQDLRQPQHF
TGTGCCAGCAGCCAAGATCTGCGTCAGCCCCAGCATTTT
>TRBD2|TRBV20-1|once|TRBJ2-7
CSAVAGGTYEQYF
TGCAGTGCAGTAGCGGGGGGAACCTACGAGCAGTACTTC
>.|TRBV5-6|many|TRBJ2-7
CASTNSESPYEQYF
TGTGCCAGCACCAATAGCGAATCCCCCTACGAGCAGTACTTC
>TRBD1|TRBV5-4|.|TRBJ1-2
CASSRDSYYGYTF
TGTGCCAGCAGTCGGGACAGCTACTATGGCTACACCTTC
>TRBD1|TRBV20-1|.|TRBJ2-1
CSARTPNWDRGRNEQFF
TGCAGTGCTAGAACCCCTAATTGGGACAGGGGGCGAAATGAGCAGTTCTTC
>.|TRBV20-1|medium-sized|TRBJ1-2
CSASGQGLASSYGYTF
TGCAGTGCTAGTGGGCAGGGACTGGCTAGTTCATATGGCTACACCTTC
>TRBD2|TRBV4-2|medium-sized|TRBJ2-2
CASSPGTSEYTGELFF
TGTGCCAGCAGCCCAGGGACTAGCGAATACACCGGGGAGCTGTTTTTT
>.|TRBV7-2|.|TRBJ2-1
CASSLVQASYNEQSF
TGTGCCAGCAGCTTGGTCCAGGCCTCCTACAATGAGCAGTCCTTC
>TRBD1|TRBV5-8|medium-sized|TRBJ2-5
CASSGGTGGHQETQYF
TGTGCCAGCAGCGGGGGGACAGGGGGGCATCAAGAGACCCAGTACTTC
>.|TRBV12-3/TRBV12-4|.|TRBJ2-7
CASRSGQGGAYEQYF
TGTGCCAGCAGGTCCGGTCAAGGCGGGGCCTACGAGCAGTACTTC
>.|TRBV19|.|TRBJ2-7
CASSIRAGRPYEQYF
TGTGCCAGTAGTATAAGGGCGGGCCGCCCCTACGAGCAGTACTTC
>TRBD1|TRBV6-1|.|TRBJ1-4
CASSEPDRDEKLFF
TGTGCCAGCAGCGAGCCGGACAGGGATGAAAAACTGTTTTTT
>TRBD2|TRBV12-3/TRBV12-4|many|TRBJ2-3
CASSSTSGGTDTQYF
TGTGCCAGCAGTTCAACTAGCGGGGGCACAGATACGCAGTATTTT
>.|TRBV24-1|few|TRBJ2-1
CATSEFTNEQFF
TGTGCCACCAGTGAATTTACCAATGAGCAGTTCTTC
>.|TRBV20-1|few|TRBJ1-2
CSATTSRTPLGYTF
TGCAGTGCTACAACCTCCCGAACCCCTCTTGGCTACACCTTC
>TRBD2|TRBV7-9|.|TRBJ2-1
CASSFYLTGTSFYEQFF
TGTGCCAGCAGCTTCTACCTCACCGGGACTAGTTTCTATGAGCAGTTCTTC
>TRBD2|TRBV7-3|.|TRBJ2-7
CASSPTGLAGEYEQYF
TGTGCCAGCAGCCCCACTGGACTAGCGGGAGAGTACGAGCAGTACTTC
>.|TRBV7-3|.|TRBJ2-1
CASSLTAPGEKQFF
TGTGCCAGCAGCTTAACGGCTCCGGGAGAAAAACAGTTCTTC
>TRBD2|TRBV9|.|TRBJ2-1
CASSAELAEYNEQFF
TGTGCCAGCAGCGCAGAACTAGCGGAATACAATGAGCAGTTCTTC
>TRBD2|TRBV19|medium-sized|TRBJ2-7
CASSITGLAASPYEQYF
TGTGCCAGTAGTATAACCGGACTAGCGGCATCTCCCTACGAGCAGTACTTC
>.|TRBV16|.|TRBJ1-2
CASSPDRSYGYTF
TGTGCCAGCAGTCCTGACAGGAGCTATGGCTACACCTTC
>.|TRBV25-1|.|TRBJ2-5
CASSEYETQYF
TGTGCCAGCAGTGAATATGAGACCCAGTACTTC
>TRBD2|TRBV29-1|.|TRBJ2-7
CSALGTSGSSYEQYF
TGCAGCGCCCTCGGGACTAGCGGTAGCTCCTACGAGCAGTACTTC
>.|TRBV12-3/TRBV12-4|.|TRBJ1-2
CASSSDSVNYGYTF
TGTGCCAGCAGTTCGGACAGTGTTAACTATGGCTACACCTTC
>.|TRBV7-2|.|TRBJ1-6
CASRNFNSPLHF
TGTGCCAGCAGGAATTTTAATTCACCCCTCCACTTT
>TRBD1|TRBV7-9|few|TRBJ2-7
CASSFGTGNLEQYF
TGTGCCAGCAGCTTCGGGACAGGGAATCTCGAGCAGTACTTC
>TRBD2|TRBV2|.|TRBJ2-1
CASRELTSGDYNEQFF
TGTGCCAGCAGGGAGTTAACTAGCGGGGACTACAATGAGCAGTTCTTC
>TRBD1|TRBV18|medium-sized|TRBJ2-7
CASSVTGSIYEQYF
TGTGCCAGCTCCGTGACAGGGTCAATCTACGAGCAGTACTTC
>.|TRBV19|many|TRBJ1-5
CASSRQDNQPQHF
TGTGCCAGTAGCCGACAGGACAATCAGCCCCAGCATTTT